This T cell receptor (beta chain) is from a study of T cells in Graves' hyperthyroidism and ophthalmopathy. Study-wide findings and caveats: A model using 13 V-J features told ophthalmopathy apart from stable hyperthyroidism.

Amplification yielded TCR beta CDR3 regions, with RNA transcripts as the source. The HTBI primer set was used in a first-round RT-PCR of the TCR CDR3. Each CDR3 protein is one row after TCRdb ran MiXCR on the multiplex PCR reads. The sample includes over 300,000 distinct CDR3 sequences, about 15% seen only once; the top ten take 9.5% to 12%. CDR3 size: 14 residues. With 4 bases clipped from V and 6 bases from J, the junction kept 8 bases outside the gene matches. Germline-derived CDR1 and CDR2 are SGHAT and FQNNGV. This clonotype was observed at least ten times. The antigen remains undetermined. The receptor's source is a woman between 55 and 75 years old with Graves' hyperthyroidism. Material: blood. This rearrangement joins TRBV11-2 to TRBJ2-7; 8 bases are a match to TRBD2. As DNA, the CDR3 is TGTGCCAGCAGCTCACTTAGCGGGACTTCCGAGCAGTACTTC. This encodes CASSSLSGTSEQYF.